These 7 T cell receptor beta chains share one sample of origin, sequenced in a study of beta chain features in type 1 diabetes. Reverse transcription of all isolated RNA meant that expressed TCRB transcripts were sequenced. Assay used: immunoSEQ multiplex PCR; TCRdb lists only in-frame clones, some missing. The sample carries 200,000 to 250,000 clones, around 68% recorded once. The sequenced sample was naive CD4+ T cells from blood. These receptors were collected from a man aged 30 to 45 in good health.

The chain links TRBV9 to TRBJ2-1, with 7 bases lining up with TRBD2. The CDR3 is 16 amino acids. Germline loops: CDR1 SGDLS, CDR2 YYNGEE. Trimming at V came to 0 bases and at J to 4 bases, leaving 7 bases not matched to a gene. CDR3 in amino acids: CASSVGPAGLYNEQFF. The CDR3 DNA sequence: TGTGCCAGCAGCGTAGGACCAGCGGGGTTATACAATGAGCAGTTCTTC.

This chain joins TRBV4-3 and TRBJ2-3; the D is unclear. The ends were cut back, 0 bases at V and 2 bases at J, with 9 bases in the middle. The CDR3 is 15 amino acids. Germline V gives CDR1 LGHNA, CDR2 YSLEER. CDR3 DNA: TGCGCCAGCAGCCAAGATATGACCGCCACAGATACGCAGTATTTT. It is translated as CASSQDMTATDTQYF.

The CDR3 DNA reads TGCAGCGTTGAAGAAAGGGTGAGGACTGAAGCTTTCTTT. Its translation is CSVEERVRTEAFF. The genes are TRBV29-1 and TRBJ1-1; no firm D call. Trimming removed 0 bases at V and 5 bases at J, with 10 bases between. Germline CDR1 reads SQVTM; CDR2 reads ANQGSEA. The CDR3 extends over 13 amino acids.

CDR3 in amino acids: CASSPTEVSGYEQYF. The CDR3 region has the DNA TGTGCCAGCAGTCCCACTGAGGTCTCGGGATACGAGCAGTACTTC. V gene TRBV27 combines with J gene TRBJ2-7; D is possibly TRBD2 (5 bases). The germline V and J ends were trimmed by 5 bases and 4 bases, with 18 bases remaining between them. Germline V gives CDR1 MNHEY, CDR2 SMNVEV (reference sequence). This CDR3 has 15 amino acids.

This chain connects TRBV7-9 to TRBJ1-2, with TRBD1 matching over 8 bases. The ends lost 0 bases at V and 6 bases at J; junction bases unmatched: 6. Germline V lookup: CDR1 SEHNR, CDR2 FQNEAQ (reference sequence). The CDR3 is made up of 15 amino acids. Here the CDR3 DNA reads TGTGCCAGCAGCTTAGCAGGCAGGGGGCAGGATGGCTACACCTTC. It codes for CASSLAGRGQDGYTF.

V usage is TRBV4-1 and J usage is TRBJ1-4; no clear D. The germline gives CDR1 MGHRA, CDR2 YSYEKL. The V and J ends lost 2 bases and 7 bases respectively, with 8 bases between them. The CDR3 is 13 amino acids. DNA for the CDR3: TGCGCCAGCAGCCAACGATCGAGTGAAAAACTGTTTTTT. It encodes CASSQRSSEKLFF.

The CDR3 is CASSQDSYSETQYF. CDR3 DNA sequence: TGCGCCAGCAGCCAGGACAGCTACTCGGAGACCCAGTACTTC. The V call is TRBV4-3, the J call TRBJ2-5; D is possibly TRBD1 (6 bases). V was pared by 3 bases and J by 5 bases, with 13 bases between. CDR3 length: 14 amino acids. Germline V lookup: CDR1 LGHNA, CDR2 YSLEER.